These 29 T cell receptor beta chains came from one sample sequenced in a study of T cell clonality in common variable immunodeficiency. Antigen specificity for these receptors is unknown. Study results and limitations: Reportedly, TCR beta sequences from common variable immunodeficiency showed fewer deletions and N-nucleotide insertions.

Measured with immunoSEQ multiplex PCR; TCRdb has only the in-frame clones, and not every one. The sample lists about 5,300 clones, none appearing once, the ten largest making up about 14%. Sequencing used peripheral blood mononuclear cells. Every receptor here comes from a human donor with common variable immunodeficiency.

This clone has more than one count but fewer than ten. The read ends 3 residues before the CDR3 terminus; that terminus is restored from the germline J gene. Other nucleotide sequences from this sample produce the same CDR3. This chain uses TRBV19 with TRBJ1-4, with 10 bases identical to TRBD1. The ends lost 6 bases at V and 4 bases at J; junction bases unmatched: 2. The CDR3 has 14 amino acids. CDR1 is LNHDA, CDR2 SQIVND, per germline (reference sequence). The CDR3 loop reads CASSDRGRNEKLFF. The CDR3 DNA, read in part, is TGTGCCAGTAGCGACAGGGGGCGTAATGAAAAA.

In the case of this clone: Read coverage stops 3 residues before the CDR3 terminus; the germline J gene supplies the remainder. The rearrangement uses TRBV6-2 or TRBV6-3 and TRBJ1-5; D call uncertain. Germline lookup yields CDR1 MNHEY and CDR2 SVGEGT. The CDR3 length is 12 residues. The V end was cut by 5 bases, the J end by 7 bases, with 9 bases between. CDR3 bases read: TGTGCCAGCAGTAGAGGGTACCAGCCC. Its translation: CASSRGYQP. The whole CDR3 protein is CASSRGYQPQHF.

Details on this clone: The read ends 3 residues shy of where the CDR3 ends; the end is completed using the germline J gene. The genes are TRBV7-9 and TRBJ1-2; D is uncertain. The CDR3 has 13 amino acids. Germline V CDR1 and CDR2: SEHNR, FQNEAQ (reference sequence). Trimming took off 2 bases at V and 1 base at J, with 5 bases between the two ends. The CDR3 DNA, read in part, is TGTGCCAGCAGCTTACGGGTTAACTATGGC. Translation: CASSLRVNYG. The entire CDR3 is CASSLRVNYGYTF. The variable domain in full, with the rest retrieved from reference TRBV7-9 and TRBJ1-2, is DTGVSQNPRHKITKRGQNVTFRCDPISEHNRLYWYRQTLGQGPEFLTYFQNEAQLEKSRLLSDRFSAERPKGSFSTLEIQRTEQGDSAMYLCASSLRVNYGYTFGSGTRLTVV.

Many counts were recorded for this clone. The read terminates 3 residues ahead of where the CDR3 ends, so the germline J gene completes it. The J gene is TRBJ2-5, the V gene TRBV6-2 or TRBV6-3; 8 bases line up with TRBD2. Germline V gives CDR1 MNHEY, CDR2 SVGEGT. The CDR3 contains 15 residues. Trimming cost V 8 bases and J 5 bases; bases outside gene matches: 13. Incomplete CDR3 DNA: TGTGCCAGCCGCGTAGGACTAGCTGGAAAGGAGACC. It specifies CASRVGLAGKET. The full CDR3 is CASRVGLAGKETQYF.

This clone was recorded many times. The read falls 3 residues short of the CDR3 end, and the missing part is taken from the germline J gene. This sequence joins TRBV5-4 and TRBJ2-7; D gene ambiguous. CDR3 length: 12 residues. The germline V gene encodes CDR1 SGHNT and CDR2 YYREEE (reference sequence). V lost 4 bases to trimming and J lost 3 bases, with 8 bases between them. The sequenced part of the CDR3 DNA is TGTGCCAGCAGCGAAGGGTTCTACGAG. Its protein is CASSEGFYE. The CDR3 reads in full as CASSEGFYEQYF.

On this clone itself: The read gets to within 3 residues of the CDR3 end, and the germline J gene fills in the rest. The gene calls are TRBV5-6 and TRBJ2-5; D is possibly TRBD1 (5 bases). Trimming removed 1 base at V and 7 bases at J, with 8 bases between. CDR1 is SGHDT, CDR2 YYEEEE, per germline. CDR3 length equals 12 residues. CDR3 bases read: TGTGCCAGCAGCTTGACTCAGGGGACC. The encoded protein is CASSLTQGT. The entire CDR3 protein reads CASSLTQGTQYF.

With respect to this clone: The read halts 3 residues ahead of the CDR3 end, with the missing end drawn from the germline J gene. The genes are TRBV7-2 and TRBJ2-7; no definite D call. The V gene's germline CDR1 is SGHTA and CDR2 FQGNSA. The length of the CDR3 is 13 residues. Trimming removed 1 base at V and 0 bases at J, with 4 bases between. The CDR3 DNA, read in part, is TGTGCCAGCAGCTTAGACATCTCCTACGAG. It translates to CASSLDISYE. The CDR3, in full, reads CASSLDISYEQYF.

This clone appeared many times. The sequenced CDR3 bases are TGTGCCAGCAGTTTTTGGTCAGGGGCGGGCACTGAA. Translation gives CASSFWSGAGTE. From start to end, the CDR3 is CASSFWSGAGTEAFF. The rearrangement joins TRBV28 to TRBJ1-1; possibly TRBD1 for D (6 bases). Read data end 3 residues before the CDR3 end; the end is taken from the germline J gene. Germline V gene lookup returns CDR1 MDHEN and CDR2 SYDVKM. Between the trimmed V and J ends, which lost 3 bases and 4 bases, there was a span of 15 bases. The CDR3 is 15 residues long. Variable domain in full (rest from reference TRBV28 and TRBJ1-1): DVKVTQSSRYLVKRTGEKVFLECVQDMDHENMFWYRQDPGLGLRLIYFSYDVKMKEKGDIPEGYSVSREKKERFSLILESASTNQTSMYLCASSFWSGAGTEAFFGQGTRLTVV.

This clone was seen only a few times. The CDR3 is cut off 3 residues early in the read; its end comes from the germline J gene. The J gene is TRBJ2-7, the V gene TRBV18; no clear D. Trimming pared 2 bases from V and 5 bases from J, leaving 13 bases between. This CDR3 has 14 residues. Germline loops: CDR1 KGHSH, CDR2 LQKENI. CDR3 DNA, as far as it was read: TGTGCCAGCTCACCAAGGTCTGACTTTGACGAG. Residues: CASSPRSDFDE. The full CDR3 is CASSPRSDFDEQYF.

In this sample, this clone is medium-sized. The sequence runs out 3 residues before the end of the CDR3; the remainder is reconstructed from the germline J gene. This chain connects TRBV19 to TRBJ1-2; no reliable D call. Germline lookup yields CDR1 LNHDA and CDR2 SQIVND (reference sequence). The CDR3 covers 16 residues. V lost 4 bases to trimming and J lost 1 base, with 16 bases between them. The CDR3 is CASSTEADADNYGYTF. CDR3 DNA, as far as it was read: TGTGCCAGTAGTACCGAAGCGGACGCTGATAACTATGGC.

About this clone itself: The read finishes 3 residues shy of the CDR3 end, and the germline J gene is used to complete it. The chain is built from TRBV7-9 and TRBJ1-2, with 9 positions matching TRBD1. The J segment lost 1 base and the V segment lost 4 bases, leaving 4 bases of the junction unmatched. The germline gives CDR1 SEHNR, CDR2 FQNEAQ (reference sequence). This CDR3 region has 15 residues. CDR3 sequence: CASSWGQGGNYGYTF. The sequenced CDR3 bases are TGTGCCAGCAGCTGGGGACAGGGAGGTAACTATGGC.

This clone was seen many times. The observed sequence ends 3 residues before the CDR3 terminus, with the missing tail filled in from the germline J gene. This rearrangement joins TRBV18 to TRBJ2-3, with a weak D call TRBD1 (5 bases). Germline V gene data show CDR1 as KGHSH and CDR2 as LQKENI. The CDR3 runs 14 residues. Trimming took 1 base from V and 2 from J, leaving 7 bases between them. The sequenced part of the CDR3 DNA is TGTGCCAGCTCACCACAGGGGCACACAGATACG. Translated, it gives CASSPQGHTDT. The whole CDR3 region reads CASSPQGHTDTQYF.

By share of the sample, this clone is large. The CDR3 end falls 3 residues outside the read, so it is completed with the germline J gene. This chain joins TRBV13 and TRBJ2-1; 7 nucleotides match TRBD1. The CDR3 covers 14 residues. Germline lookup yields CDR1 PRHDT and CDR2 FYEKMQ (reference sequence). J gave up 1 base and V 10 bases, and 7 bases lay outside the gene matches. The CDR3: CATQQGSSYNEQFF. The CDR3 bases that were read are TGTGCCACCCAACAGGGGTCATCCTACAATGAG.

By share, this clone ranks as large. Read data end 3 residues before the CDR3 end; the end is taken from the germline J gene. This chain joins TRBV20-1 and TRBJ2-5; 16 nucleotides agree with TRBD2. Germline V gene data show CDR1 as DFQATT and CDR2 as SNEGSKA (reference sequence). This CDR3 has 18 amino acids. The V gene end was trimmed by 3 bases and the J gene end by 5 bases; junction bases not matched to a gene: 12. The CDR3 is CSASPGTSGGGVWETQYF. The part of the CDR3 DNA that was read is TGCAGTGCTAGCCCCGGGACTAGCGGGGGGGGTGTCTGGGAGACC.

In its sample, this clone was seen a few times. Coverage ceases 3 residues before the CDR3 finishes, and the germline J gene fills in the end. This chain connects TRBV6-1 to TRBJ1-3, with no clear D. CDR1 MNHNS and CDR2 SASEGT come from the germline V gene. V shed 2 bases and J shed 0 bases, with 17 bases lying between them. The CDR3 spans 18 residues. The CDR3: CASSEFSGASSSGNTIYF. CDR3 DNA, as far as it was read: TGTGCCAGCAGTGAATTCAGTGGTGCTTCCAGCTCTGGAAACACC.

Remarks on this clone: The CDR3 end is not reached by the read, which stops 3 residues before it; the germline J gene fills it in. The chain is built from TRBV19 and TRBJ1-5, with 7 bases that match TRBD1. This CDR3 has 16 residues. V was clipped by 7 bases and J by 3 bases; unmatched bases: 12. The germline CDR1 and CDR2 sequences are LNHDA and SQIVND (reference sequence). CDR3 sequence: CASNGGGGLVNQPQHF. Partial CDR3 DNA: TGTGCCAGTAACGGTGGAGGGGGCTTGGTCAATCAGCCC.

This clone is medium-sized by share. The CDR3 end lies 3 residues beyond the end of the read and is filled in from the germline J gene. V usage is TRBV27 and J usage is TRBJ1-2; 12 bases line up with TRBD1. Germline CDR1 reads MNHEY; CDR2 reads SMNVEV (reference sequence). V was pared by 1 base and J by 4 bases, with 4 bases of the junction left unmatched. The CDR3 loop spans 16 amino acids. CDR3 DNA (partial): TGTGCCAGCAGTTTATGGGGGGGACAGGGGGCCTATGGC. Translating it yields CASSLWGGQGAYG. The entire CDR3 protein is CASSLWGGQGAYGYTF.

On this clone itself: An end of the junction does not agree with germline; a read error may underlie this. The read falls 3 residues short of the CDR3 end, and the missing part is taken from the germline J gene. The V and J genes are TRBV18 and TRBJ2-2, with 7 nucleotides matching TRBD1. This CDR3 has 19 residues. Germline V gene lookup returns CDR1 KGHSH and CDR2 LQKENI. The CDR3 loop is CASSPLSLFKGAKTGELFF. The covered CDR3 bases are TGTGCCAGCTCACCACTTTCCTTGTTTAAGGGGGCGAAAACCGGGGAG.

This clone was seen repeatedly, ten times or more. The observed sequence ends 3 residues before the CDR3 terminus, with the missing tail filled in from the germline J gene. The V gene is TRBV13, the J gene TRBJ2-1; D ambiguous. From germline, CDR1 is PRHDT and CDR2 FYEKMQ (reference sequence). Trimming took 4 bases from V and 6 from J, leaving 13 bases between them. CDR3 length: 14 residues. The DNA read from the CDR3 is TGTGCCAGCAGCTACGTGGCCCAACCCAATGAG. The encoded protein is CASSYVAQPNE. The whole CDR3 reads CASSYVAQPNEQFF.

At least ten counts were recorded for this clone. The read terminates 3 residues before the CDR3 end, so the remaining end is supplied by the germline J gene. The chain couples TRBV5-1 to TRBJ2-7, with no clear D. The CDR3 extends over 11 amino acids. Germline CDR1 reads SGHRS; CDR2 reads YFSETQ. Trimming pared 3 bases from V and 2 bases from J, leaving 3 bases between. The CDR3 loop reads CASSSTYEQYF. The covered CDR3 bases are TGCGCCAGCAGCTCCACCTACGAG.

This clone appeared many times. Read coverage stops 3 residues before the CDR3 terminus; the germline J gene supplies the remainder. The V call is TRBV20-1, the J call TRBJ2-2, with no clear D. Germline CDR1 DFQATT, CDR2 SNEGSKA (reference sequence). Trimming took 4 bases from V and 0 from J, leaving 9 bases between them. This CDR3 comprises 14 residues. The sequenced CDR3 bases are TGCAGTGCTAATCCGTTCGCGAACACCGGGGAG. It is translated as CSANPFANTGE. The complete CDR3 reads CSANPFANTGELFF.

This clone is categorized as medium-sized. The observed sequence ends 3 residues before the CDR3 terminus, with the missing tail filled in from the germline J gene. This chain links TRBV5-6 with TRBJ2-7; 11 bases agree with TRBD1. CDR1 SGHDT and CDR2 YYEEEE come from the germline V gene. V lost 4 bases to trimming and J lost 2 bases; unmatched junction nucleotides: 2. The CDR3 spans 14 residues. This CDR3 is CASSGQGAPYEQYF. The DNA read from the CDR3 is TGTGCCAGCAGCGGACAGGGGGCGCCCTACGAG.

This clone was seen ten or more times. The read is 3 residues too short to cover the CDR3 end, so that end is filled in from the germline J gene. The chain combines TRBV7-2 with TRBJ1-5; D gene ambiguous. CDR1 SGHTA and CDR2 FQGNSA come from the germline V gene. The CDR3 has 14 amino acids. The V gene lost 3 bases and the J gene lost 0 bases, with 6 bases spanning the gap. The CDR3 spells CASSLKGSNQPQHF. The CDR3 DNA, read in part, is TGTGCCAGCAGCTTGAAGGGTAGCAATCAGCCC.

This clone was seen a handful of times. The missing CDR3 end, 3 residues past where the read stops, is filled in from the germline J gene. The rearrangement links TRBV7-8 to TRBJ2-1, with D possibly TRBD1 on 6 matching bases. Germline V CDR1 and CDR2: SGHVS, FQNEAQ. The CDR3 is 14 amino acids. Trimming took off 1 base at V and 6 bases at J, with 10 bases between the two ends. This CDR3 is CASSLVGQTNEQFF. CDR3 DNA, as far as it was read: TGTGCCAGCAGCTTAGTTGGACAGACCAATGAG.

This clone was seen only a few times. From the germline J gene comes the end of the CDR3, since the read stops 3 residues before it. The V and J genes are TRBV18 and TRBJ2-1; TRBD1 might be the D (6 bases). V was shortened by 6 bases and J by 4 bases, with 13 bases between the two germline ends. The CDR3 contains 14 residues. Germline V gene sequence: CDR1 KGHSH, CDR2 LQKENI. The chain's CDR3 is CASSGWQGYNEQFF. The CDR3 bases that were read are TGTGCCAGCTCCGGGTGGCAGGGGTACAATGAG.

This clone has only a few counts. Sequencing ends 3 residues short of the CDR3 end; the germline J gene provides the rest. V usage is TRBV7-9 and J usage is TRBJ1-5, with D possibly matching TRBD1 (6 bases). This CDR3 has 15 amino acids. Germline CDR1 reads SEHNR; CDR2 reads FQNEAQ (reference sequence). V was shortened by 5 bases and J by 4 bases, with 15 bases between the two germline ends. The CDR3 is CASSPPGALNQPQHF. The sequenced CDR3 bases are TGTGCCAGCAGCCCCCCAGGGGCTTTAAATCAGCCC.

Worth noting for this clone: The CDR3 end is not reached by the read, which stops 3 residues before it; the germline J gene fills it in. This chain connects TRBV19 to TRBJ2-7; D unresolved. The germline gives CDR1 LNHDA, CDR2 SQIVND (reference sequence). V lost 1 base and J lost 0, with 7 bases in between. This CDR3 comprises 14 residues. The chain's CDR3 is CASSIVPLSYEQYF. The sequenced part of the CDR3 DNA is TGTGCCAGTAGTATAGTTCCACTCTCCTACGAG.

About this clone itself: The CDR3 end falls 3 residues outside the read, so it is completed with the germline J gene. The chain couples TRBV5-1 to TRBJ2-7; 13 nucleotides agree with TRBD2. The germline CDR1 and CDR2 sequences are SGHRS and YFSETQ. The CDR3 spans 15 residues. The V and J ends lost 4 bases and 4 bases, in that order; junction bases with no gene match: 5. The CDR3 bases that were read are TGCGCCAGCAGCACGTCGACTAGCGGGAGGTACGAG. Translated: CASSTSTSGRYE. The complete CDR3 reads CASSTSTSGRYEQYF.

This clone was counted only a few times. The read terminates 3 residues before the CDR3 end, so the remaining end is supplied by the germline J gene. V is TRBV18 and J is TRBJ2-7; tentatively, D is TRBD1 (5 bases). V was clipped by 4 bases and J by 3 bases, with 10 bases between them. This CDR3 spans 13 amino acids. The germline CDR1 and CDR2 sequences are KGHSH and LQKENI. The sequenced part of the CDR3 DNA is TGTGCCAGCTCACTAGGCAGGGACTACGAG. Amino acid sequence: CASSLGRDYE. From start to end, the CDR3 is CASSLGRDYEQYF. The whole variable domain, remainder taken from reference TRBV18 and TRBJ2-7, is NAGVMQNPRHLVRRRGQEARLRCSPMKGHSHVYWYRQLPEEGLKFMVYLQKENIIDESGMPKERFSAEFPKEGPSILRIQQVVRGDSAAYFCASSLGRDYEQYFGPGTRLTVT.